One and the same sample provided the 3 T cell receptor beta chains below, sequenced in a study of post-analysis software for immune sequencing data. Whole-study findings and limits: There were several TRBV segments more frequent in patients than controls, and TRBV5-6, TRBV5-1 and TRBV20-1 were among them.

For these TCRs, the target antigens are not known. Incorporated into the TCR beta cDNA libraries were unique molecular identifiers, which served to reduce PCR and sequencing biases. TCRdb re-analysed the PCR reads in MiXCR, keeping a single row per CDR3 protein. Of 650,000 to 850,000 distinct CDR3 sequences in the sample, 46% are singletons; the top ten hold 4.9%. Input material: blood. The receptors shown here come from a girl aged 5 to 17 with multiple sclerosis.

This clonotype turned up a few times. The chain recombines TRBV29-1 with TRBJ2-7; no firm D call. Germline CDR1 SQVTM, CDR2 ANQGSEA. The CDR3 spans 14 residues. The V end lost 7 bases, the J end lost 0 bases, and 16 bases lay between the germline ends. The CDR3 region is CSAGSLGISYEQYF. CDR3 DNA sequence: TGCAGCGCCGGTAGCCTTGGCATCTCCTACGAGCAGTACTTC.

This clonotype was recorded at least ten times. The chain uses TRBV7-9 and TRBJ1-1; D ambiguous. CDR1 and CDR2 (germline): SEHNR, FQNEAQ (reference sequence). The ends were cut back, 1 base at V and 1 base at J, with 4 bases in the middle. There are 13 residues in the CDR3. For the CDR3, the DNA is TGTGCCAGCAGCTTAGACAGGAACACTGAAGCTTTCTTT. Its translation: CASSLDRNTEAFF.

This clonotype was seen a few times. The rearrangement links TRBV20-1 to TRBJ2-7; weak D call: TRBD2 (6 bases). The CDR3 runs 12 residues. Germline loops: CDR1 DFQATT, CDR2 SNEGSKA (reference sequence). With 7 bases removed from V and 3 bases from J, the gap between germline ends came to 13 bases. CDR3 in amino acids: CSGGDSLYEQYF. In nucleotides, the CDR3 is TGCAGTGGGGGGGACTCCCTCTACGAGCAGTACTTC.